The subject of this entry is one TCR beta chain. Original data processing: Estimation of nucleated cell counts was performed using reference gene primer amplification. TCRdb's copy holds only in-frame clones and misses some; the assay was immunoSEQ multiplex PCR. That table supplies the V and J calls and clone size; D and trimming were determined from the DNA. The sample consists of about 110,000 clones, around 89% of them appearing once. This sample was included in a study of blood T cell repertoires in COVID-19. Study-level information: Sites in the United States, Italy and Spain provided acute and convalescent COVID-19 samples. PBMCs, B-cell-depleted T cells, or T cells were the source of the cDNA or gDNA that made up the material.

This CDR3 contains 17 residues. Germline-derived CDR1 and CDR2 are SGHRS and YFSETQ. V lost 2 bases to trimming and J lost 6 bases, with 23 bases between them. Sequencing used peripheral blood. The chain has TRBV5-1 and TRBJ1-2; the D gene is possibly TRBD1 (5 bases). The source of this sequence is a human donor in a cohort sampled during active COVID-19. DNA for the CDR3: TGCGCCAGCAGCTTTCTAACAATAGGGCCTGGGGCGCATGGCTACACCTTC. It codes for CASSFLTIGPGAHGYTF.